The text below deals with one TCR beta chain. Its antigen is not identified. The data were obtained in a study of cytomegalovirus exposure and HLA in healthy donors. The CDR3 has 18 residues. General observations from the study: Three CMV-associated chains proved CMV antigen-specific in vitro.

PCR used 60 Vbeta primers and 13 Jbeta primers. Sequenced by immunoSEQ multiplex PCR; TCRdb stores in-frame clones only, minus some. The sample lists 150,000 or so clones; approximately 84% were seen once. This chain links TRBV21-1 with TRBJ2-7; the table names TRBD2, a call not compared with the DNA. TRBV21-1 is flagged as a pseudogene. This TCR was sampled from a man aged 30-40 years in good health and CMV-seropositive. Material for sequencing was PBMCs. CDR3 nucleotides: TGTGCCAGCAGCAAGTGTCCCTTTAGGGCTAGCGGGATGTACGAGCAGTACTTC. Amino acids: CASSKCPFRASGMYEQYF.